This T cell receptor beta chain derives from a study of T cells in localized non-small cell lung cancer (dated by TCRdb to 2020 to 2022). For the wider study: Comparing tumors with uninvolved tumor-adjacent lungs, the study looked at the T cell repertoires of 200 to 250 patients with early-stage NSCLC. The cohort consisted of 236 treatment-naive NSCLC patients whose localized lung tumors had been resected. A mean age of around 66 years was recorded for the NSCLC patients, of whom around 140 were male and more than 85 were female.

TCR beta CDR3 regions were sequenced from DNA using the immunoSEQ Assay. The study's processing was this. T cell density was computed as TCR beta template counts normalized to usable DNA estimated by amplifying housekeeping genes. The preseqR package was used to estimate richness by extrapolating to 400,000 templates for PBMC samples and to 120,000 templates for tissue samples. Clonality was calculated as one minus Pielou's evenness. To identify tissue-enriched TCRs, differential abundance testing was run on productive amino-acid clonotypes with a minimum total count of 5 and an alpha of 0.1. The Jaccard Index and the Morisita Overlap Index were used to measure repertoire overlap between compartments. GLIPH grouped TCR beta CDR3s together with public tetramer-defined viral CDR3s, and a viral motif had to include at least three viral sequences and also show V-gene enrichment. In its TCRdb copy, this immuneACCESS table keeps in-frame sequences only and misses some clones. Where compared with another copy, unresolved V genes explain less than half of these, and the others have no known cause. The DNA gave D and trimming, while V, J and clone size come from that table. The sample profile shows 25,000 to 35,000 clones; about 80% of them were found once. The top ten clonotypes cover roughly 16% of the sample.

At diagnosis, tumor, uninvolved tumor-adjacent lung and peripheral blood were collected and then preserved as a mix of FFPE and fresh-frozen material. For TCR repertoire profiling, blood samples were analyzed in the form of peripheral blood mononuclear cells. The germline V gene (reference sequence) specifies SEHNR as CDR1 and FQNEAQ as CDR2. Trimming takes 4 bases off V and 4 bases off J; junction bases not matched to a gene: 4. Measured from the cysteine to the phenylalanine, the CDR3 is 14 residues long. The only DNA kept is the CDR3, 42 bases in frame from the first base. The full study reports these points: Uninvolved tumor-adjacent lung showed the highest T cell clonality, higher than tumor, which suggests more focused antigenic responses in the adjacent lung. A median of roughly 60 of the top 100 tumor clones turned up in the paired uninvolved adjacent lung, and roughly 30 of those clones also ranked among the top 100 of that same adjacent lung. Because multi-region tumor sequencing was not performed, intratumor heterogeneity could not be ruled out. Because of the exploratory design, TCR variables were selected using unadjusted p-values without false-discovery rate correction. Longer overall survival was associated with higher blood T cell density, whereas shorter survival was associated with higher adjacent-lung clonality.

About this clone: The target of this receptor is not known. Base quality data are lacking; no much larger clone is found one base away.

Here the chain combines TRBV7-9 and TRBJ2-1, with 7 bases aligning to TRBD2. This specimen was peripheral blood, taken before any cancer treatment. The sequence derives from a male donor older than 55 with stage III squamous cell lung carcinoma. The CDR3 in this case is CASSSLGGYNEQFF. The DNA sequence follows: TGTGCCAGCAGCTCCCTGGGGGGGTACAATGAGCAGTTCTTC.